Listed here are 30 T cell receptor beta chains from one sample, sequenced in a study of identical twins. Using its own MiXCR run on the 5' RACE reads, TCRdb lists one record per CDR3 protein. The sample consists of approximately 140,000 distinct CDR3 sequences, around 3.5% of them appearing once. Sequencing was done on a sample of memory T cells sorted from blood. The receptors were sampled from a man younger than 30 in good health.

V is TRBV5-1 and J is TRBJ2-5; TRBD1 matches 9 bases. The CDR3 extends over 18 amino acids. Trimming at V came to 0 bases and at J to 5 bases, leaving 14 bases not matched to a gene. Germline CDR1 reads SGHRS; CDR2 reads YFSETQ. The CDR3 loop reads CASSLGEGQGPRTETQYF. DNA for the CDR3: TGCGCCAGCAGCTTGGGGGAAGGACAGGGGCCCCGCACGGAGACCCAGTACTTC.

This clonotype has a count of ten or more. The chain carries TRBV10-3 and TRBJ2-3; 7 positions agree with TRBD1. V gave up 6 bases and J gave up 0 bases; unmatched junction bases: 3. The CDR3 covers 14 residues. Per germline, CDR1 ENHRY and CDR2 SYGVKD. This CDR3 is CAIRQGPSTDTQYF. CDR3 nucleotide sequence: TGTGCCATCAGACAGGGGCCGAGCACAGATACGCAGTATTTT.

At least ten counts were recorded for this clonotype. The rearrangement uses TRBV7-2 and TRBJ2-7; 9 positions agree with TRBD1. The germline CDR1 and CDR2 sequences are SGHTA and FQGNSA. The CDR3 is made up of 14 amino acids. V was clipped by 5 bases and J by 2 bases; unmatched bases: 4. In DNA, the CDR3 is TGTGCCAGCAGCCCAGGGACAGGGCCCTACGAGCAGTACTTC. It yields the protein CASSPGTGPYEQYF.

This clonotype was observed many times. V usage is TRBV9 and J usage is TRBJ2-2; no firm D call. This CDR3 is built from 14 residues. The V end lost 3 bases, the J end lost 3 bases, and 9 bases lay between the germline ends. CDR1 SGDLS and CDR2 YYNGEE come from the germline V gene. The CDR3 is CASSAVGDTGELFF. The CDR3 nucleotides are TGTGCCAGCAGCGCAGTTGGTGACACCGGGGAGCTGTTTTTT.

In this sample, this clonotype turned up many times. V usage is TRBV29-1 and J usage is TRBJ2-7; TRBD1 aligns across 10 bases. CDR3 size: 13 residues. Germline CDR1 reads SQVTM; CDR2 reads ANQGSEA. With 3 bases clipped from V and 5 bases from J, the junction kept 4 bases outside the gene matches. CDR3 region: CSVETGQGDEQYF. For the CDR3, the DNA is TGCAGCGTTGAGACCGGACAGGGGGACGAGCAGTACTTC.

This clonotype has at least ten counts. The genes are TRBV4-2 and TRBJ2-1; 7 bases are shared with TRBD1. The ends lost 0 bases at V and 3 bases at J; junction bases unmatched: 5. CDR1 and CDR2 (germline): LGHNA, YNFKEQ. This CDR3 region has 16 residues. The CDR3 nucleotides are TGTGCCAGCAGCCAAGAGGCCGGGACAGACTACAATGAGCAGTTCTTC. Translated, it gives CASSQEAGTDYNEQFF.

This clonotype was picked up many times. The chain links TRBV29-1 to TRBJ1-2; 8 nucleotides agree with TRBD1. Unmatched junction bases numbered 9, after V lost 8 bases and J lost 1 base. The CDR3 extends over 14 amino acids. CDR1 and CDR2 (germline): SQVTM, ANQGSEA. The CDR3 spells CSTTTGGGNYGYTF. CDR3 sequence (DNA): TGCAGCACAACCACAGGGGGGGGTAACTATGGCTACACCTTC. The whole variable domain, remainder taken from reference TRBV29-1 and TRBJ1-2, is SAVISQKPSRDICQRGTSLTIQCQVDSQVTMMFWYRQQPGQSLTLIATANQGSEATYESGFVIDKFPISRPNLTFSTLTVSNMSPEDSSIYLCSTTTGGGNYGYTFGSGTRLTVV.

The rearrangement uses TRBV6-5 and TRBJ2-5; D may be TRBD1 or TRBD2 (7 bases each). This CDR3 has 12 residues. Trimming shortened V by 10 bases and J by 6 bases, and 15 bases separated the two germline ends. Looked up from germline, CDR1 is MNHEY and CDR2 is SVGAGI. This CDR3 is CATRGGAKTQYF. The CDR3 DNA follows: TGTGCCACCAGGGGGGGAGCCAAGACCCAGTACTTC.

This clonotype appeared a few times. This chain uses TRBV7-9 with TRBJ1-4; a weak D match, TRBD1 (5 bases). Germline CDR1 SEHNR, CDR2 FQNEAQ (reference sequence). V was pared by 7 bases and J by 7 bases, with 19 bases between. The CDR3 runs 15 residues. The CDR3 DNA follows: TGTGCCAGCACAGACTCTACCGGGGGGAGTGAAAAACTGTTTTTT. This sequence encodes CASTDSTGGSEKLFF. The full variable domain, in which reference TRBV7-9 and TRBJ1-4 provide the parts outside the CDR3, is DTGVSQNPRHKITKRGQNVTFRCDPISEHNRLYWYRQTLGQGPEFLTYFQNEAQLEKSRLLSDRFSAERPKGSFSTLEIQRTEQGDSAMYLCASTDSTGGSEKLFFGSGTQLSVL.

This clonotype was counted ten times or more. The CDR3 DNA sequence: TGCGCCAGCAGCCAAGATTTAAAACAGACTCGGGACACCGGGGAGCTGTTTTTT. Translation: CASSQDLKQTRDTGELFF. The genes are TRBV4-3 and TRBJ2-2, with D uncertain. V was trimmed by 0 bases and J by 3 bases, leaving 17 bases between them. CDR1 and CDR2 (germline): LGHNA, YSLEER. The CDR3 length is 18 residues.

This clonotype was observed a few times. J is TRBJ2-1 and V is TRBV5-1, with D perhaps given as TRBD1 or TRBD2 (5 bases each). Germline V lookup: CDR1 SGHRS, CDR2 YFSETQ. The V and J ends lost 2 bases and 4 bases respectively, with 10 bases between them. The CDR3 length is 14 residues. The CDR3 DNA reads TGCGCCAGCAGCTTTGGGGACCTATACAATGAGCAGTTCTTC. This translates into CASSFGDLYNEQFF.

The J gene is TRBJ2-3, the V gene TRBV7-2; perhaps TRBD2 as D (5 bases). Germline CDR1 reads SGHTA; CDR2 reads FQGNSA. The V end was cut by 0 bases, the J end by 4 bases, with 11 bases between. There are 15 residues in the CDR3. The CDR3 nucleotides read TGTGCCAGCAGCTTAGCGGGGAGAGGGTCAGATACGCAGTATTTT. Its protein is CASSLAGRGSDTQYF. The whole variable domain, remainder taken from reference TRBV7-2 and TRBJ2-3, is GAGVSQSPSNKVTEKGKDVELRCDPISGHTALYWYRQSLGQGLEFLIYFQGNSAPDKSGLPSDRFSAERTGGSVSTLTIQRTQQEDSAVYLCASSLAGRGSDTQYFGPGTRLTVL.

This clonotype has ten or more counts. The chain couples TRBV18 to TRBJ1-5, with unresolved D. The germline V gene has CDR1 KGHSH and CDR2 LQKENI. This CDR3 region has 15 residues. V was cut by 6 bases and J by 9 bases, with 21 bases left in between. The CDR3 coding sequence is TGTGCCAGCTCCCATTCGGGTCCAGCCCATCGGCCCCAGCATTTT. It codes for CASSHSGPAHRPQHF.

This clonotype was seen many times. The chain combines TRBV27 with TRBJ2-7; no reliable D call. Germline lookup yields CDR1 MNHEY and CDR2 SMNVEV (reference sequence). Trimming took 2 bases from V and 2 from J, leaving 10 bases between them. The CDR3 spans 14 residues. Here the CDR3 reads CASSLIDDPYEQYF. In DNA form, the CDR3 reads TGTGCCAGCAGTTTAATAGACGACCCCTACGAGCAGTACTTC.

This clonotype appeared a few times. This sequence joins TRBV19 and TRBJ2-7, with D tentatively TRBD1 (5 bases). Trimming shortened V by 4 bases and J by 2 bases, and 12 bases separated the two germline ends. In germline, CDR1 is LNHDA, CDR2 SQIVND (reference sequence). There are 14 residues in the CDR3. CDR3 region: CASSTLDKTYEQYF. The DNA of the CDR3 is TGTGCCAGTAGTACGCTGGACAAGACCTACGAGCAGTACTTC.

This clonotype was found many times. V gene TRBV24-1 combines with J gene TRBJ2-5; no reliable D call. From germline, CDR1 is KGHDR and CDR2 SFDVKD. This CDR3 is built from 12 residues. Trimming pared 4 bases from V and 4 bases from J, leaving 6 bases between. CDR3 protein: CATSETRETQYF. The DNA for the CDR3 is TGTGCCACCAGTGAAACCCGAGAGACCCAGTACTTC.

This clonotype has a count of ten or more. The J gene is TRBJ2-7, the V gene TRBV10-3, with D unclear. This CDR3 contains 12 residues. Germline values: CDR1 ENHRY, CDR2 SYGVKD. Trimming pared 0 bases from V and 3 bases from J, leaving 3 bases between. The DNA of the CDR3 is TGTGCCATCAGTGAGTCGGGCTACGAGCAGTACTTC. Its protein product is CAISESGYEQYF.

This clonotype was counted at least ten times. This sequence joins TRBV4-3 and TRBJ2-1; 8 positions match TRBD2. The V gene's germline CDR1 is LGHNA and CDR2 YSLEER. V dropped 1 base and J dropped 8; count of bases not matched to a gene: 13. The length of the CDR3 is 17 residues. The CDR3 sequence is CASSQGAGGRNGDEQFF. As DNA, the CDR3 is TGCGCCAGCAGCCAAGGGGCGGGCGGGAGGAATGGCGATGAGCAGTTCTTC.

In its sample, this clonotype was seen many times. The CDR3 is CASSRGDRGGNEQFF. CDR3 DNA sequence: TGCGCCAGCAGCCGAGGGGACAGGGGTGGGAATGAGCAGTTCTTC. The rearrangement links TRBV4-3 to TRBJ2-1; 10 bases map to TRBD1. Germline V CDR1 and CDR2: LGHNA, YSLEER. V was pared by 4 bases and J by 7 bases, with 7 bases of the junction left unmatched. The CDR3 covers 15 residues.

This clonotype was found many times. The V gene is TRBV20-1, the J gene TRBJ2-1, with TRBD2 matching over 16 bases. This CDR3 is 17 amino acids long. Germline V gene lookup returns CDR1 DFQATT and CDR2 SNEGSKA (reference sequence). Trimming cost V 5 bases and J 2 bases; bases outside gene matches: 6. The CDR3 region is CSAEGGLAGGTYNEQFF. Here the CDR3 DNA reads TGCAGTGCTGAAGGGGGACTAGCGGGAGGGACCTACAATGAGCAGTTCTTC.

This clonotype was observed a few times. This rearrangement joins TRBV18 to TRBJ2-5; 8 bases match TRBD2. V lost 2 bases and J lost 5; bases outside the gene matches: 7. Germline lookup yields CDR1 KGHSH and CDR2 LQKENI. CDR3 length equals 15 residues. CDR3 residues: CASSPKLPGGETQYF. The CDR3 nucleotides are TGTGCCAGCTCACCAAAGCTTCCGGGAGGGGAGACCCAGTACTTC. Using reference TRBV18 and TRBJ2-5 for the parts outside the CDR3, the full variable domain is NAGVMQNPRHLVRRRGQEARLRCSPMKGHSHVYWYRQLPEEGLKFMVYLQKENIIDESGMPKERFSAEFPKEGPSILRIQQVVRGDSAAYFCASSPKLPGGETQYFGPGTRLLVL.

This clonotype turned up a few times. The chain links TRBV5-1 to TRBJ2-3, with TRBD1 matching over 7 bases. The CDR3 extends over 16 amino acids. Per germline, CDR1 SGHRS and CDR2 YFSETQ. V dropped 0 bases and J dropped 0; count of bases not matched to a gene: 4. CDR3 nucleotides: TGCGCCAGCAGCTTGGAGAGGGGGCTCAGCACAGATACGCAGTATTTT. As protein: CASSLERGLSTDTQYF.

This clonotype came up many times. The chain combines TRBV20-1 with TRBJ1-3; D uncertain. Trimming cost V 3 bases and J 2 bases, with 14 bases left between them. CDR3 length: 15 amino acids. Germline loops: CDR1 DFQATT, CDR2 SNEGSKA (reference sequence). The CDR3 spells CSASETVGTGNTIYF. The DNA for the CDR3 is TGCAGTGCTAGTGAGACGGTCGGCACTGGAAACACCATATATTTT.

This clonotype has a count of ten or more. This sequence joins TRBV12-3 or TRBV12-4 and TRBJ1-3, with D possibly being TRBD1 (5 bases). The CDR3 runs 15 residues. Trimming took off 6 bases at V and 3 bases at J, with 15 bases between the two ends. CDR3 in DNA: TGTGCCAGCAGCCACTATCGGGGGAGTGGAAACACCATATATTTT. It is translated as CASSHYRGSGNTIYF.

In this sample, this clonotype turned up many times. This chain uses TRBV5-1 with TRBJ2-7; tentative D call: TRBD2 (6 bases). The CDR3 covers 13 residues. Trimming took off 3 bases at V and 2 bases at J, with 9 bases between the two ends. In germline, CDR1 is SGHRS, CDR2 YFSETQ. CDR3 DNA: TGCGCCAGCAGCTCGGCGGGGACCTACGAGCAGTACTTC. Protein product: CASSSAGTYEQYF.

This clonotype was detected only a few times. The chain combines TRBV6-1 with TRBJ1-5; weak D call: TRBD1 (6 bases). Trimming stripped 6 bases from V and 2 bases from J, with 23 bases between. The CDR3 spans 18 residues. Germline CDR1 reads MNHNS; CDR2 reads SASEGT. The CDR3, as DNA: TGTGCCAGCAGCTCATTTCTCCGAGGGGGTCTGGGCAATCAGCCCCAGCATTTT. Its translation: CASSSFLRGGLGNQPQHF.

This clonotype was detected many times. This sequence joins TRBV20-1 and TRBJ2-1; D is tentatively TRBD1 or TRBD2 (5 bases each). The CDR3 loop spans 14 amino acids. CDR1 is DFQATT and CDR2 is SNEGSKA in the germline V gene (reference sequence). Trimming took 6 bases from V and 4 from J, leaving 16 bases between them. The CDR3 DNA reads TGCAGTGCATCACTCGGGACCGTTTACAATGAGCAGTTCTTC. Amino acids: CSASLGTVYNEQFF.

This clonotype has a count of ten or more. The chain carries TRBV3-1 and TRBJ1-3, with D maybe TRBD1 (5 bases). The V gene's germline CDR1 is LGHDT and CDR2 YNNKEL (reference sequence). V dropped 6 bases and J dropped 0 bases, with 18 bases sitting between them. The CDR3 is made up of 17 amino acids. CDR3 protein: CASSLTWGSSSGNTIYF. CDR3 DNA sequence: TGTGCCAGCAGTCTCACCTGGGGCAGCTCCTCTGGAAACACCATATATTTT.

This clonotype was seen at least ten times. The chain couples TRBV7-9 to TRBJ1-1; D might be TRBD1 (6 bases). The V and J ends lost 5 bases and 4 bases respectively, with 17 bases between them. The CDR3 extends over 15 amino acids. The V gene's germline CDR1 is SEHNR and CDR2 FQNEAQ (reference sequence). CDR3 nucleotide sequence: TGTGCCAGCAGCGCTCTACAGGGTTTGGGCACTGAAGCTTTCTTT. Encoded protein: CASSALQGLGTEAFF.

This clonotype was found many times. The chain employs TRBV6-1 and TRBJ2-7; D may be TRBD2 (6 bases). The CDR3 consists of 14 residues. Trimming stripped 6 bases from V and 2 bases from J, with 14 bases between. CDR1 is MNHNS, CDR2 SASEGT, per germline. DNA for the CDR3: TGTGCCAGCAGCTCAACCTGGGGGGCCTACGAGCAGTACGTC. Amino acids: CASSSTWGAYEQYV.